This entry is about one T cell receptor beta chain. Its antigen is unknown. The sample has other DNA sequences that encode this CDR3 too. The data were produced by immunoSEQ multiplex PCR, yet TCRdb's version contains in-frame clones alone and is incomplete. The sample includes 150,000 to 200,000 clones, just over 90% of them seen just once. These data originate in a study of T cell responses to AZD1222 COVID-19 vaccine. General study points: Reports indicate that nearly half of spike-specific TCRs are directed at unmutated variant regions. Spike-specific TCR breadth and depth went up after people got two AZD1222 doses.

The clonotype was recovered from an adult who received the MenACWY meningococcal vaccine as a control. Here the sequenced sample was peripheral blood, taken 28 days after the second dose of the MenACWY control vaccine.

The DNA of the CDR3 is TGTGCCAGCAGCTTACAAGGCGAGCAGTACTTC. This codes for CASSLQGEQYF. J is TRBJ2-7 and V is TRBV7-9; D is undetermined. Germline-derived CDR1 and CDR2 are SEHNR and FQNEAQ (reference sequence). The CDR3 is 11 amino acids. Trimming stripped 2 bases from V and 6 bases from J, with 5 bases between.